This T cell receptor (beta chain) is drawn from a study of a mutant IDH1 vaccine in newly diagnosed glioma. On the study more broadly: Antecedent treatment encompassed radiotherapy, temozolomide, or their combination; the majority received both.

Specified time point: baseline, week 1 (first vaccination visit). Treatment of the sample: pre-vaccination baseline after standard-of-care therapy. The donors' diagnosis was new WHO grade 3 or 4 astrocytoma that was IDH1-mutant and ATRX-lost. Trimming at V came to 3 bases and at J to 5 bases, leaving 6 bases not matched to a gene. CDR1 is MGHDK and CDR2 is SYGVNS in the germline V gene. CDR3 length: 15 amino acids. Study-level findings and limits: Pseudoprogression seemed unrelated to changes in top peripheral T cell clonotypes.

As for this clone: The target antigen is unknown.

Clones were read by immunoSEQ multiplex PCR, and TCRdb kept only the in-frame ones, dropping some. The table records roughly 41,000 clones, approximately 92% of them present only once. This chain connects TRBV25-1 to TRBJ1-4; TRBD1 matches at 7 bases. The source is a man between 18 and 35 years old with glioma. The sample consisted of PBMCs, taken from a glioma patient treated with radiotherapy, temozolomide or both. The CDR3 nucleotides read TGTGCCAGCAGTGAGTCCGGGACAGCCAATGAAAAACTGTTTTTT. Its translation: CASSESGTANEKLFF.